This T cell receptor beta chain was captured by sequencing in a study of T-cell reconstitution after alpha-beta-depleted transplantation in children. Germline V gene sequence: CDR1 SGHRS, CDR2 YFSETQ. This CDR3 contains 16 residues. V was trimmed by 4 bases and J by 3 bases, leaving 20 bases between them. This clonotype showed up just a few times. As yet, its antigen is unknown. The TCRbeta library incorporated unique molecular identifiers. One entry per CDR3 protein results from TCRdb running MiXCR on the PCR reads. The table lists just under 150,000 distinct CDR3 sequences, 8.8% of them singletons, with 15% to 20% in the top ten. Findings and caveats of the study: From surviving recipient T cells and thymic progenitors came the high day-60 TCRbeta diversity observed in some patients. Alpha-beta T cells about two months after transplant reportedly derived from several hundred expanded graft clones. After one year, T-cell counts and TCRbeta diversity mostly came from new T cells.

The chain carries TRBV5-1 and TRBJ2-7, with D perhaps matching TRBD1 or TRBD2 (5 bases each). The TCR comes from a female patient between 2 and 15 years old who had a stem cell transplant for congenital amegakaryocytic thrombocytopenia, so the T cells may come from the graft donor. The sequencing here drew on PBMCs, mostly from graft donor cells, taken 180 days after TCRalphabeta/CD19-depleted stem cell transplant. As DNA, the CDR3 is TGCGCCAGCAGCCCGGGACCTCCAGTCGGGAACTACGAGCAGTACTTC. Its translation: CASSPGPPVGNYEQYF.